Listed below are T cell receptor beta chains from one sample, sequenced in a study of regulatory T cells in long-lasting Graves disease. Using its own MiXCR run on the multiplex PCR reads, TCRdb lists one record per CDR3 protein. Seen here are about 320,000 distinct CDR3 sequences, over 15% observed once, and the top ten hold about 40%. Sequenced material: peripheral blood mononuclear cells (PBMCs), taken at new diagnosis, from a patient treated with antithyroid drugs. Every receptor here comes from a female donor with Graves disease. Both conserved end residues are part of each CDR3.

CDR3,V
CASSPWTVNTRELFF,TRBV7-2
CSGASGIAIDTQYF,TRBV20-1
CATSRHPGEGRRPQYF,TRBV15
CASSGWTGLNTEAFF,TRBV5-6
CAGSIRQGQYF,TRBV28
CASRAGTAIPGANVLTF,TRBV5-4
CASSIGRGYTF,TRBV19
CAIRGTDSGNTIYF,TRBV10-3
CASRSGAGGRTYEQYF,TRBV19
CASSTGTGVETQYF,TRBV6-2/TRBV6-3
CASSNLQVRNTEAFF,TRBV27
CASSYDRAGSPLHF,TRBV12-3/TRBV12-4
CASSQGFMGETQYF,TRBV6-1
CASSGSGTVTDTQYF,TRBV6-1
CASISGQSGDTEAFF,TRBV27
CASIPVAGGLNEQFF,TRBV4-2
CASSPSETSSGNTIYF,TRBV5-1
CASSQDRYSGNTIYF,TRBV3-1
CASSLGTSGRIDTQYF,TRBV7-6